This T cell receptor (beta chain) was captured by sequencing in a study of identical twins. In every case, the donor was a healthy Caucasian. Germline-derived CDR1 and CDR2 are LGHNT and FRNRAP. V dropped 0 bases and J dropped 4 bases, with 3 bases sitting between them. The CDR3 has 13 residues. Remarks on this clonotype: The target antigen is unknown.

A universal primer site was added by template switching, and unique molecular identifiers were carried by the cDNA. A single record per CDR3 protein comes from TCRdb applying MiXCR to the 5' RACE reads. The data contain roughly 770,000 distinct CDR3 sequences, 18% of them seen just once; the ten biggest clones take up over 10%. General study findings and limits: Insertions were reduced in abundant cord blood beta clonotypes but not in memory repertoires.

The sample was also reused in another study, on T cells expressing NK-cell markers. Turning to that study: Among CD8+ T cells from 5 to 7 donors, dominant NKG2C+ clonotypes accounted for roughly 1.0-8%.

This chain links TRBV12-5 with TRBJ2-2; D gene unclear. The specimen sequenced was PBMCs. The clonotype was recovered from a young woman in good health. In nucleotides, the CDR3 is TGTGCTAGTGGTTTGGTCGGCACCGGGGAGCTGTTTTTT. It yields the protein CASGLVGTGELFF.